The present entry profiles one T cell receptor beta chain with its context. Original analysis: Quantification of nucleated cells was approximated via reference gene primer amplification. Data came from immunoSEQ multiplex PCR; TCRdb stores just in-frame clones and leaves some out. The V and J calls and clone size were taken over from that table, and D and trimming were inferred from the DNA. The sample contains around 260,000 clones, roughly 90% of which appear only once. Deletions cut 0 bases from V and 2 bases from J, with 6 bases between. CDR1 is SGHNT, CDR2 YENEEA, per germline. This CDR3 contains 14 residues. These data are taken from a study of blood T cell repertoires in COVID-19. As for the study in general: Donors in the United States, Italy and Spain gave samples during acute or convalescent COVID-19. The analysed material was cDNA or gDNA that came from T cells, B-cell-depleted T cells, or PBMCs.

The chain uses TRBV11-3 and TRBJ2-3, with D hard to call. Specimen: peripheral blood. The receptor was isolated from a man between 60 and 70 years old who had recovered from COVID-19. The CDR3 DNA is TGTGCCAGCAGCTTAGATCCAGTCACAGATACGCAGTATTTT. It translates to CASSLDPVTDTQYF.